The clone carrying this T cell receptor beta chain was seen just once. The data originate from a study of shared clonotypes between healthy human individuals. Study-level information: Each donor contributed plates that comprised three CD4 naive, three CD4 memory, two CD8 naive and one CD8 memory.

Each sample came from a Caucasian adult donor living in Nashville, Tennessee. Clones were sequenced by immunoSEQ multiplex PCR, and TCRdb holds only the in-frame ones, with some missing. The table has around 690,000 clones, 90% seen once. This receptor was identified in a man between 18 and 29 years old in good health. Some clones in this sample may be carry-over from other donors' samples. Material: memory CD8+ T cells from PBMCs. Noted subset: CD45RO+ cells pooled with CCR7-negative TemRA cells.

CDR3 sequence reads: CASIGGGDEQYF. CDR3 nucleotide sequence: TGTGCCAGCATCGGAGGGGGCGACGAGCAGTACTTC. V usage is TRBV6-5 and J usage is TRBJ2-7, with a tentative D call TRBD1 (7 bases). The CDR3 has 12 residues. Looked up from germline, CDR1 is MNHEY and CDR2 is SVGAGI. V dropped 7 bases and J dropped 5 bases, with 12 bases sitting between them.